What follows are 2 T cell receptor beta chains derived from one specimen sequenced in a study of regulatory T cells in long-lasting Graves disease. This sample's time point: persistent/refractory GD, antithyroid drugs over 5 years with positive TRAb. Following extraction of RNA from PBMCs, that RNA was used to make the TCR library. Sequencing libraries for TCR beta were prepared with iRepertoire HTBI primers and Arm-PCR of CDR3 regions. TCRdb used MiXCR to reprocess the multiplex PCR reads, holding one entry per CDR3 protein. Altogether 350,000 to 500,000 distinct CDR3 sequences are present, roughly a fifth being singletons, with the ten largest covering about 13%. The specimen comprised peripheral blood mononuclear cells (PBMCs), sampled when the disease was refractory, from a patient treated with antithyroid drugs. Receptor source: a female donor with Graves disease.

In its sample, this clonotype was seen many times. CDR3 nucleotides: TGTGCCAGCACCGAGGGGGGAATCCAGCCCCAGCATTTT. It translates to CASTEGGIQPQHF. This sequence joins TRBV28 and TRBJ1-5; tentative D call: TRBD1 (6 bases). The CDR3 contains 13 residues. The V gene lost 7 bases and the J gene lost 7 bases, with 14 bases spanning the gap. Germline CDR1 MDHEN, CDR2 SYDVKM.

This chain joins TRBV30 and TRBJ2-5, with no clear D. The germline gives CDR1 GTSNPN, CDR2 SVGIG (reference sequence). The CDR3 consists of 14 residues. V was cut by 3 bases and J by 3 bases, with 14 bases left in between. In DNA, the CDR3 is TGTGCCTGGAGCGACGGACGGATAGAAGAGACCCAGTACTTC. Protein product: CAWSDGRIEETQYF.